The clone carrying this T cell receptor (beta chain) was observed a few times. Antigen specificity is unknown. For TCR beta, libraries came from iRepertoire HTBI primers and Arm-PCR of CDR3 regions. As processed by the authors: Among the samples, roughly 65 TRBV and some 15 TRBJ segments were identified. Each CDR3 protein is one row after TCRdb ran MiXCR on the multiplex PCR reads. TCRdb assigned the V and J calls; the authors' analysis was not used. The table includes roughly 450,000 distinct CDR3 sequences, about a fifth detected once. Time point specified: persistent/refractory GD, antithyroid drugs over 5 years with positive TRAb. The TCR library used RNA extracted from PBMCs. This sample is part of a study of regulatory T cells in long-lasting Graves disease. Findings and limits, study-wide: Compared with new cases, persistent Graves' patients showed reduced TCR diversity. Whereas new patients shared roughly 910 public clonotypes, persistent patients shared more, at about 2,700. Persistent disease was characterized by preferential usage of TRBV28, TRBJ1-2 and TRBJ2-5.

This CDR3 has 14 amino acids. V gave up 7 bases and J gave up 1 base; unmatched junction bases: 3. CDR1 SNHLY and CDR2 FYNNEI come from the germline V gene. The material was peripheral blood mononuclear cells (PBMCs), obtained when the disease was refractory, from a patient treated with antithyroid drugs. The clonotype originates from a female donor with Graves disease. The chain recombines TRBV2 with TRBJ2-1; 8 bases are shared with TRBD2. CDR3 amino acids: CASNLAGSYNEQFF. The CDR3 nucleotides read TGTGCCAGCAACTTAGCGGGGTCCTACAATGAGCAGTTCTTC.